The 30 T cell receptor beta chains in this list originate from one sample, sequenced in a study of T-cell memory formation after mild COVID-19. TCRdb ran MiXCR on the 5' RACE reads and lists one entry per CDR3 protein. This sample yields 100,000 to 150,000 distinct CDR3 sequences, of which over 15% are seen a single time; approximately 5% belongs to the top ten. Sequences were obtained from PBMCs or a T cell subset sorted from them (not recorded which). The source is a man aged 18 to 30 who had mild COVID-19 (a few samples of this study predate the infection). Cell type and time point are not known.

The rearrangement uses TRBV20-1 and TRBJ1-1; D gene unclear. V lost 3 bases to trimming and J lost 4 bases, with 9 bases between them. Germline CDR1 DFQATT, CDR2 SNEGSKA (reference sequence). CDR3 length: 12 residues. This CDR3 is CSAREGFTEAFF. CDR3 DNA: TGCAGTGCTAGGGAAGGGTTCACTGAAGCTTTCTTT.

The table lists this clonotype with a few counts. This chain's CDR3 is CASSPRGAEETQYF. The CDR3 nucleotides read TGTGCCAGCAGCCCGCGGGGGGCGGAAGAGACCCAGTACTTC. J is TRBJ2-5 and V is TRBV9; 8 bases are shared with TRBD2. Germline loops: CDR1 SGDLS, CDR2 YYNGEE. V dropped 4 bases and J dropped 3; count of bases not matched to a gene: 5. The length of the CDR3 is 14 residues.

This clonotype has only a few counts. The rearrangement joins TRBV5-4 to TRBJ1-1; 7 bases align to TRBD1. The CDR3 runs 13 residues. The germline V gene encodes CDR1 SGHNT and CDR2 YYREEE (reference sequence). V shed 9 bases and J 7 bases; nucleotides not matched to a gene: 12. The CDR3 spells CANRPRQGGEAFF. CDR3 DNA: TGTGCCAACCGCCCCCGACAGGGTGGTGAAGCTTTCTTT. Full variable domain (missing parts from reference TRBV5-4 and TRBJ1-1): ETGVTQSPTHLIKTRGQQVTLRCSSQSGHNTVSWYQQALGQGPQFIFQYYREEENGRGNFPPRFSGLQFPNYSSELNVNALELDDSALYLCANRPRQGGEAFFGQGTRLTVV.

This clonotype was seen more than once but under ten times. The chain joins TRBV12-3 or TRBV12-4 to TRBJ1-2, with D tentatively TRBD1 (5 bases). This CDR3 comprises 17 residues. Between the trimmed V and J ends, which lost 6 bases and 2 bases, there was a span of 22 bases. The CDR3 is CASRRRAANSPNYGYTF. CDR3 in DNA: TGTGCCAGCAGACGCAGGGCCGCCAACTCACCGAACTATGGCTACACCTTC.

The table lists this clonotype with a few counts. The chain couples TRBV6-5 to TRBJ2-1, with D maybe TRBD1 (6 bases). The CDR3 is 15 amino acids. With 3 bases removed from V and 9 bases from J, the gap between germline ends came to 18 bases. From germline, CDR1 is MNHEY and CDR2 SVGAGI. CDR3 coding DNA: TGTGCCAGCAGTTATCGGAATACAGGGCTTAGTGAGCAGTTCTTC. Translation: CASSYRNTGLSEQFF.

The table lists this clonotype with a few counts. V and J are TRBV7-2 and TRBJ1-1, with D perhaps TRBD1 (6 bases). The germline V gene encodes CDR1 SGHTA and CDR2 FQGNSA. This CDR3 is 13 amino acids long. V lost 6 bases and J 4 bases, leaving 12 bases between the germline ends. CDR3 sequence: CASSPGVRTEAFF. The CDR3 bases are TGTGCCAGCAGTCCAGGGGTTCGCACTGAAGCTTTCTTT.

This clonotype occurred a few times. The chain uses TRBV27 and TRBJ2-2, with D possibly TRBD1 on 6 matching bases. Germline V gene lookup returns CDR1 MNHEY and CDR2 SMNVEV (reference sequence). Trimming shortened V by 2 bases and J by 6 bases, and 13 bases separated the two germline ends. This CDR3 has 15 amino acids. DNA for the CDR3: TGTGCCAGCAGTTTAGGGGGCTTCCCGCCCGGGGAGCTGTTTTTT. This translates into CASSLGGFPPGELFF.

In its sample, this clonotype was seen a few times. The rearrangement uses TRBV4-3 and TRBJ1-6; D not certain. Germline values: CDR1 LGHNA, CDR2 YSLEER. CDR3 length equals 15 residues. The germline V and J ends were trimmed by 0 bases and 9 bases, with 12 bases remaining between them. The CDR3 spells CASSQDGPNISPLHF. The DNA for the CDR3 is TGCGCCAGCAGCCAAGACGGTCCGAATATTTCACCCCTCCACTTT.

The chain links TRBV20-1 to TRBJ2-5, with 7 bases identical to TRBD1. Germline CDR1 DFQATT, CDR2 SNEGSKA (reference sequence). V shed 6 bases, J shed 5 bases, and the junction held 15 bases outside the gene matches. This CDR3 spans 15 amino acids. DNA of the CDR3: TGCAGTGCGCCGCAATTCGGGACAGTAGGGGAGACCCAGTACTTC. Protein: CSAPQFGTVGETQYF.

This clonotype showed up just a few times. The chain recombines TRBV7-3 with TRBJ1-6; a possible D gene is TRBD1 (6 bases). Germline V CDR1 and CDR2: SGHTA, FQGTGA. V lost 2 bases, J lost 8 bases, and 10 bases lay in between. The CDR3 runs to 14 residues. CDR3 protein: CASSLWGADSPLHF. CDR3 nucleotides: TGTGCCAGCAGCTTATGGGGGGCTGATTCACCCCTCCACTTT.

This clonotype has only a few counts. DNA of the CDR3: TGTGCCAGCAGCTTACGACCACAAGAGACCCAGTACTTC. It codes for CASSLRPQETQYF. The chain employs TRBV7-2 and TRBJ2-5; D remains ambiguous. Germline loops: CDR1 SGHTA, CDR2 FQGNSA. The CDR3 runs to 13 residues. V was pared by 2 bases and J by 2 bases, with 6 bases between. Variable domain in full (rest from reference TRBV7-2 and TRBJ2-5): GAGVSQSPSNKVTEKGKDVELRCDPISGHTALYWYRQSLGQGLEFLIYFQGNSAPDKSGLPSDRFSAERTGGSVSTLTIQRTQQEDSAVYLCASSLRPQETQYFGPGTRLLVL.

J is TRBJ2-7 and V is TRBV7-2; possible D gene TRBD1, 5 bases. The CDR3 consists of 13 residues. In germline, CDR1 is SGHTA, CDR2 FQGNSA. V shed 0 bases and J shed 7 bases, with 10 bases lying between them. The DNA for the CDR3 is TGTGCCAGCAGCTTAGCGCGGCACAGGGAGCAGTACTTC. Translated, it gives CASSLARHREQYF.

The chain employs TRBV9 and TRBJ2-3; 8 bases agree with TRBD2. The CDR3 runs to 16 residues. CDR1 and CDR2 from the germline V gene are SGDLS and YYNGEE. With V trimmed by 4 bases and J by 4 bases, 11 bases remained unmatched. As DNA, the CDR3 is TGTGCCAGCAGCCCAGCGCCAGCGGGGGTCCCAGATACGCAGTATTTT. Its protein is CASSPAPAGVPDTQYF.

This clonotype was detected only a few times. The chain couples TRBV12-3 or TRBV12-4 to TRBJ2-3; unclear D gene. This CDR3 contains 11 residues. Trimming cost V 3 bases and J 10 bases, with 8 bases left between them. CDR3 in DNA: TGTGCCAGCAGTTTCAGTGGTGCGCAGTATTTT. Translated, it gives CASSFSGAQYF.

This chain uses TRBV4-1 with TRBJ2-4; no clear D. Trimming took 0 bases from V and 11 from J, leaving 23 bases between them. This CDR3 has 17 amino acids. Per the germline V gene, CDR1 is MGHRA and CDR2 is YSYEKL. The CDR3 DNA follows: TGCGCCAGCAGCCAAGATCATTGGGCCAACGCTGATATTCTTCAGTACTTC. Translating gives CASSQDHWANADILQYF.

This clonotype was found a few times. This sequence joins TRBV9 and TRBJ1-2; 7 nucleotides align to TRBD1. Germline-derived CDR1 and CDR2 are SGDLS and YYNGEE. V trimming: 0 bases; J trimming: 8 bases; junction bases outside the gene matches: 10. This CDR3 spans 15 amino acids. The CDR3, as DNA: TGTGCCAGCAGCGTAGAAGGAGGGGGCATCGTCGGCTACACCTTC. Encoded protein: CASSVEGGGIVGYTF. Filled out from reference TRBV9 and TRBJ1-2, the complete variable domain reads DSGVTQTPKHLITATGQRVTLRCSPRSGDLSVYWYQQSLDQGLQFLIQYYNGEERAKGNILERFSAQQFPDLHSELNLSSLELGDSALYFCASSVEGGGIVGYTFGSGTRLTVV.

This chain connects TRBV12-3 or TRBV12-4 to TRBJ1-5, with 7 bases lining up with TRBD1. The J segment lost 3 bases and the V segment lost 3 bases, leaving 17 bases of the junction unmatched. The CDR3 extends over 19 amino acids. CDR3 amino acids: CASSFPIPGGQTINQPQHF. DNA of the CDR3: TGTGCCAGCAGTTTCCCTATCCCGGGGGGACAGACGATCAATCAGCCCCAGCATTTT.

In this sample, this clonotype turned up a few times. The J gene is TRBJ2-1, the V gene TRBV5-4, with 7 bases aligning to TRBD2. Germline V gene sequence: CDR1 SGHNT, CDR2 YYREEE (reference sequence). The V segment lost 5 bases and the J segment 7 bases; nucleotides outside the gene matches: 12. The CDR3 consists of 15 residues. The chain's CDR3 is CASSRDSSGINEQFF. The CDR3 nucleotides read TGTGCCAGCAGTCGCGATTCTAGCGGAATAAATGAGCAGTTCTTC.

V and J are TRBV11-2 and TRBJ1-1, with 10 bases aligning to TRBD1. V lost 4 bases to trimming and J lost 4 bases; unmatched junction nucleotides: 12. The CDR3 loop spans 17 amino acids. Germline V gene sequence: CDR1 SGHAT, CDR2 FQNNGV. The CDR3 region is CASSYYRTGGTATEAFF. The CDR3 DNA reads as TGTGCCAGCAGCTACTACAGGACAGGGGGTACGGCCACTGAAGCTTTCTTT.

This clonotype was seen at least ten times. V gene TRBV4-1 combines with J gene TRBJ2-7; D remains unclear. Trimming stripped 2 bases from V and 5 bases from J, with 13 bases between. This CDR3 has 14 amino acids. CDR1 is MGHRA, CDR2 YSYEKL, per germline. CDR3 DNA: TGCGCCAGCAGCCAAAGTCAGGCAAGGGACGAGCAGTACTTC. This encodes CASSQSQARDEQYF.

This clonotype has a handful of counts. The V gene is TRBV2, the J gene TRBJ1-2; TRBD1 matches 10 bases. Germline assignment: CDR1 SNHLY and CDR2 FYNNEI. The CDR3 runs 16 residues. V gave up 3 bases and J gave up 7 bases; unmatched junction bases: 11. The CDR3 DNA is TGTGCCAGCAGTGACCTCCGGGACAGGGGAAGGTCTGGCTACACCTTC. Its protein is CASSDLRDRGRSGYTF.

Only a few counts were recorded for this clonotype. As DNA, the CDR3 is TGTGCCAGCAGCCAAGATTTAATAATCGGGGAGCTGTTTTTT. Amino acids: CASSQDLIIGELFF. V is TRBV4-2 and J is TRBJ2-2; D is unclear. The CDR3 sequence is 14 residues long. Per the germline V gene, CDR1 is LGHNA and CDR2 is YNFKEQ. V lost 0 bases and J 7 bases, leaving 9 bases between the germline ends.

The chain uses TRBV20-1 and TRBJ2-7, with a possible D match to TRBD1 (6 bases). From germline, CDR1 is DFQATT and CDR2 SNEGSKA (reference sequence). CDR3 size: 11 residues. V was cut by 4 bases and J by 4 bases, with 8 bases left in between. CDR3 loop: CSAIDRYEQYV. DNA of the CDR3: TGCAGTGCTATAGACAGGTACGAGCAGTACGTC.

This clonotype has only a few counts. V usage is TRBV12-3 or TRBV12-4 and J usage is TRBJ1-2; a possible D gene is TRBD1 (5 bases). The CDR3 totals 14 residues. Trimming cost V 10 bases and J 4 bases, with 19 bases left between them. CDR3 coding DNA: TGTGCCACCCGAGGAGGGGTTTTCGCCTATGGCTACACCTTC. Encoded protein: CATRGGVFAYGYTF.

This clonotype has ten or more counts. This chain uses TRBV7-2 with TRBJ2-7; no reliable D call. Per germline, CDR1 SGHTA and CDR2 FQGNSA. The CDR3 has 13 amino acids. Trimming pared 4 bases from V and 6 bases from J, leaving 13 bases between. The CDR3, as DNA: TGTGCCAGCAGCTCCTCCCCCGTCGGCGAGCAGTACTTC. This gives the protein CASSSSPVGEQYF.

The V and J genes are TRBV11-3 and TRBJ2-1; D not certain. The CDR3 contains 14 residues. Looked up from germline, CDR1 is SGHNT and CDR2 is YENEEA. V shed 1 base and J shed 6 bases, with 10 bases lying between them. CDR3 protein: CASSLVSTSNEQFF. Here the CDR3 DNA reads TGTGCCAGCAGCTTAGTTTCGACCAGCAATGAGCAGTTCTTC.

V is TRBV11-2 and J is TRBJ2-3; no clear D gene. The CDR3 extends over 16 amino acids. The ends were cut back, 5 bases at V and 0 bases at J, with 15 bases in the middle. Germline V lookup: CDR1 SGHAT, CDR2 FQNNGV. The CDR3 spells CASSPWGWASTDTQYF. The CDR3 region has the DNA TGTGCCAGCAGCCCCTGGGGTTGGGCTAGCACAGATACGCAGTATTTT.

J is TRBJ2-3 and V is TRBV6-5; 8 bases are shared with TRBD2. The CDR3 extends over 15 amino acids. From germline, CDR1 is MNHEY and CDR2 SVGAGI. V trimming: 6 bases; J trimming: 0 bases; junction bases outside the gene matches: 5. The CDR3 nucleotides are TGTGCCAGCAGCCATACTAGCGGAAGCACAGATACGCAGTATTTT. It specifies CASSHTSGSTDTQYF.

This clonotype was recorded a few times. V is TRBV5-4 and J is TRBJ1-2; D remains unclear. The CDR3 has 16 residues. V gave up 5 bases and J gave up 7 bases, with 24 bases separating them. Germline CDR1 reads SGHNT; CDR2 reads YYREEE (reference sequence). The CDR3: CASRVHLGSGTPGYTF. The CDR3 nucleotides are TGTGCCAGCAGGGTCCACCTTGGGTCCGGAACCCCTGGCTACACCTTC.

The V call is TRBV9, the J call TRBJ1-2, with D perhaps TRBD1 (5 bases). The CDR3 is 14 amino acids. V shed 0 bases and J shed 7 bases, with 13 bases lying between them. The V gene's germline CDR1 is SGDLS and CDR2 YYNGEE. CDR3 protein: CASSVAEGLTGYTF. CDR3 nucleotides: TGTGCCAGCAGCGTAGCTGAGGGGCTTACTGGCTACACCTTC.